Shown below are 32 T cell receptor beta chains from a single sample sequenced in a study of PD-1 blockade in classical Hodgkin lymphoma. Relapses following autologous stem cell transplantation were seen in all patients, with brentuximab vedotin exposure varying. Sequencing used immunoSEQ multiplex PCR; TCRdb keeps in-frame clones, though not all of them. This sample has under 15,000 clones, with approximately 79% found just once. The sequencing here drew on peripheral blood mononuclear cells (PBMCs), taken at baseline. Every receptor here comes from a human donor with classical Hodgkin lymphoma.

This clone turned up a few times. A read error may account for a junction end that differs from germline. This chain links TRBV18 with TRBJ1-1, with 7 bases aligning to TRBD1. The CDR3 length is 13 residues. Looked up from germline, CDR1 is KGHSH and CDR2 is LQKENI. As DNA, the CDR3 is TGTGCCAGCTCCCCACTACAGGGGTATGGAGCTTTCTTT. Its protein product is CASSPLQGYGAFF.

This clone came up once. The chain uses TRBV18 and TRBJ1-6; 9 nucleotides agree with TRBD1. Trimming at V came to 1 base and at J to 10 bases, leaving 11 bases not matched to a gene. Germline V gives CDR1 KGHSH, CDR2 LQKENI. This CDR3 has 17 amino acids. The CDR3, as DNA: TGTGCCAGCTCACCACGTCCCGGGACAGGGTTTGGATCACCCCTCCACTTT. Translating it yields CASSPRPGTGFGSPLHF.

By share, this clone ranks as medium-sized. CDR3 bases: TGCGCCAGCAGCTTGGCCCCCACTAGCGGGAGGTTAGAGACCCAGTACTTC. This sequence encodes CASSLAPTSGRLETQYF. This chain uses TRBV5-1 with TRBJ2-5; 12 bases fit TRBD2. Germline trimming cut 0 bases from V and 4 bases from J; bases unmatched to any gene: 7. The CDR3 has 17 amino acids. From germline, CDR1 is SGHRS and CDR2 YFSETQ.

V and J are TRBV9 and TRBJ2-1; D ambiguous. V was pared by 3 bases and J by 1 base, with 11 bases between. CDR1 and CDR2 from the germline V gene are SGDLS and YYNGEE. CDR3 length: 15 residues. The CDR3 bases are TGTGCCAGCAGCGCCCGATTTGGGTCCTACAATGAGCAGTTCTTC. This translates into CASSARFGSYNEQFF.

V and J are TRBV28 and TRBJ1-1, with D perhaps TRBD1 (5 bases). CDR3 size: 13 residues. Germline CDR1 is MDHEN and CDR2 is SYDVKM. With 6 bases removed from V and 5 bases from J, the gap between germline ends came to 13 bases. Here the CDR3 DNA reads TGTGCCAGCAGACTCGTCAGGGATACTGAAGCTTTCTTT. It codes for CASRLVRDTEAFF.

This chain's CDR3 is CASHRPGSYGGDTQYF. The CDR3 DNA sequence: TGTGCCAGCCACCGCCCCGGGTCCTATGGGGGAGATACGCAGTATTTT. The genes are TRBV5-4 and TRBJ2-3; the D call may be TRBD1 or TRBD2 (5 bases each). Trimming cost V 7 bases and J 5 bases, with 23 bases left between them. Per germline, CDR1 SGHNT and CDR2 YYREEE (reference sequence). The CDR3 extends over 16 amino acids.

This clone showed up just a few times. The chain carries TRBV4-1 and TRBJ1-1; D is perhaps TRBD1 (6 bases). This CDR3 contains 14 residues. Germline loops: CDR1 MGHRA, CDR2 YSYEKL. V lost 0 bases and J 7 bases, leaving 12 bases between the germline ends. CDR3 bases: TGCGCCAGCAGCCAAGAGTACGGACAGTTTGAAGCTTTCTTT. It specifies CASSQEYGQFEAFF.

The chain joins TRBV19 to TRBJ2-1, with 7 bases fitting TRBD1. In germline, CDR1 is LNHDA, CDR2 SQIVND (reference sequence). V was pared by 5 bases and J by 0 bases, with 4 bases of the junction left unmatched. There are 15 residues in the CDR3. In DNA, the CDR3 is TGTGCCAGTAGTCCGACAGGGTACTCCTACAATGAGCAGTTCTTC. It translates to CASSPTGYSYNEQFF.

The V and J genes are TRBV29-1 and TRBJ2-7; D might be TRBD1 or TRBD2, each matching 5 bases. The ends were cut back, 7 bases at V and 2 bases at J, with 33 bases in the middle. Germline CDR1 and CDR2: SQVTM and ANQGSEA. This CDR3 contains 19 residues. Here the CDR3 reads CSGLPQGIRIEGSPYEQYF. In DNA, the CDR3 is TGCAGCGGCTTACCGCAGGGAATCCGGATAGAGGGATCCCCCTACGAGCAGTACTTC.

This clone was seen more than once but under ten times. The chain couples TRBV11-2 to TRBJ2-1; no clear D gene. The CDR3 is 18 amino acids. Deletions cut 0 bases from V and 6 bases from J, with 21 bases between. Germline V lookup: CDR1 SGHAT, CDR2 FQNNGV. Here the CDR3 reads CASSLDLRGFPPFNEQFF. In DNA, the CDR3 is TGTGCCAGCAGCTTAGATCTAAGAGGTTTTCCCCCCTTCAATGAGCAGTTCTTC.

A remark on this clone: A read error may produce the germline difference seen at one junction end. The chain is built from TRBV10-3 and TRBJ2-1; D not certain. Germline CDR1 is ENHRY and CDR2 is SYGVKD. The CDR3 contains 13 residues. In DNA, the CDR3 is TGTGCCATCAGTGAGTCTGGTGGCTCGGAGTCCGTCTTC. This codes for CAISESGGSESVF.

This clone was detected once. The V and J genes are TRBV10-3 and TRBJ1-2; D is undetermined. This CDR3 has 13 amino acids. Trimming took 5 bases from V and 4 from J, leaving 11 bases between them. Germline V gene sequence: CDR1 ENHRY, CDR2 SYGVKD. CDR3 loop: CAISPDPLYGYTF. The DNA of the CDR3 is TGTGCCATCAGTCCAGATCCCCTCTATGGCTACACCTTC.

The V gene is TRBV19, the J gene TRBJ1-1, with unresolved D. The germline V gene encodes CDR1 LNHDA and CDR2 SQIVND (reference sequence). This CDR3 is 14 amino acids long. V lost 2 bases, J lost 0 bases, and 7 bases lay in between. CDR3: CASSIQGLNTEAFF. CDR3 bases: TGTGCCAGTAGTATACAAGGTTTGAACACTGAAGCTTTCTTT.

The chain combines TRBV2 with TRBJ2-5; D is perhaps TRBD2 (5 bases). This CDR3 comprises 13 residues. Germline CDR1 and CDR2: SNHLY and FYNNEI. Deletions cut 3 bases from V and 7 bases from J, with 12 bases between. The CDR3 loop reads CASSEGVGGTQYF. For the CDR3, the DNA is TGTGCCAGCAGTGAGGGCGTAGGAGGGACCCAGTACTTC.

The chain employs TRBV4-1 and TRBJ1-2, with 11 bases lining up with TRBD1. The V and J ends lost 4 bases and 5 bases, in that order; junction bases with no gene match: 6. The CDR3 extends over 15 amino acids. Germline V gene sequence: CDR1 MGHRA, CDR2 YSYEKL. CDR3 loop: CASSPAGQGGYGYTF. The CDR3 DNA sequence: TGCGCCAGCAGCCCGGCGGGACAGGGGGGTTATGGCTACACCTTC.

The DNA of the CDR3 is TGTGCCACCCGGACAGGAGCCTACGAGCAGTACTTC. Amino acid sequence: CATRTGAYEQYF. The chain uses TRBV6-1 and TRBJ2-7; 7 nucleotides line up with TRBD1. Germline assignment: CDR1 MNHNS and CDR2 SASEGT. V was pared by 10 bases and J by 2 bases, with 5 bases of the junction left unmatched. The CDR3 runs to 12 residues.

V gene TRBV11-1 combines with J gene TRBJ1-3; tentatively, D is TRBD1 (5 bases). Trimming took 3 bases from V and 7 from J, leaving 22 bases between them. Germline V gene lookup returns CDR1 SGHAT and CDR2 FQDESV (reference sequence). The CDR3 spans 17 residues. CDR3 in amino acids: CASSLQPGPTVGNTIYF. In DNA form, the CDR3 reads TGTGCCAGCAGCTTGCAGCCGGGACCGACGGTCGGCAACACCATATATTTT.

Note on this clone: One junction end disagrees with the germline gene, perhaps due to a read error. The CDR3 protein is CAGSFDREQIWAFF. The DNA for the CDR3 is TGTGCCGGCAGCTTCGACAGGGAACAAATTTGGGCTTTCTTT. The V and J genes are TRBV6-5 and TRBJ1-1; 7 positions match TRBD1. Germline V gene sequence: CDR1 MNHEY, CDR2 SVGAGI. The CDR3 is made up of 14 amino acids.

A word on this clone: Germline is not matched at one junction end, which may reflect a read error. The chain carries TRBV5-1 and TRBJ1-6; D unclear. The CDR3 totals 14 residues. Germline CDR1 and CDR2: SGHRS and YFSETQ. The CDR3 loop is CASKAAGYSSPLHF. CDR3 DNA sequence: TGCGCCAGCAAGGCGGCGGGGTATAGTTCACCCCTCCACTTT.

V usage is TRBV5-6 and J usage is TRBJ2-2; no reliable D call. This CDR3 comprises 15 residues. V was shortened by 2 bases and J by 5 bases, with 13 bases between the two germline ends. The germline V gene encodes CDR1 SGHDT and CDR2 YYEEEE. CDR3 region: CASSFMAVPTGELFF. Written as DNA, the CDR3 is TGTGCCAGCAGCTTTATGGCAGTACCTACCGGGGAGCTGTTTTTT.

This clone was seen a single time. The genes are TRBV25-1 and TRBJ1-2, with no clear D. Germline V gene sequence: CDR1 MGHDK, CDR2 SYGVNS. Deletions cut 5 bases from V and 4 bases from J, with 14 bases between. The CDR3 contains 14 residues. The CDR3 sequence is CASSMLGKTYGYTF. The CDR3 coding sequence is TGTGCCAGCAGTATGTTGGGAAAGACCTATGGCTACACCTTC.

The chain is built from TRBV7-9 and TRBJ2-3; D perhaps matches TRBD2 (5 bases). V shed 5 bases and J shed 3 bases, with 12 bases lying between them. Germline V lookup: CDR1 SEHNR, CDR2 FQNEAQ (reference sequence). The CDR3 has 14 residues. This CDR3 is CASSHAGETDTQYF. Written as DNA, the CDR3 is TGTGCCAGCAGCCACGCTGGGGAGACAGATACGCAGTATTTT.

V is TRBV18 and J is TRBJ2-1; unclear D gene. This CDR3 has 11 residues. Germline V gene data show CDR1 as KGHSH and CDR2 as LQKENI. Trimming shortened V by 2 bases and J by 8 bases, and 4 bases separated the two germline ends. The CDR3 spells CASSPSHEQFF. In DNA form, the CDR3 reads TGTGCCAGCTCACCATCCCATGAGCAGTTCTTC.

This clone has just a few counts. J is TRBJ1-1 and V is TRBV28; D uncertain. The V and J ends lost 4 bases and 0 bases respectively, with 9 bases between them. This CDR3 has 14 amino acids. The germline V gene encodes CDR1 MDHEN and CDR2 SYDVKM. The CDR3, as DNA: TGTGCCAGCAGTTCGCAGAGATTGAACACTGAAGCTTTCTTT. Translated: CASSSQRLNTEAFF.

The V and J genes are TRBV29-1 and TRBJ2-5; 11 bases are shared with TRBD2. J lost 5 bases, V lost 4 bases, and 3 bases had no gene match. The CDR3 loop spans 13 amino acids. Germline CDR1 is SQVTM and CDR2 is ANQGSEA. CDR3 amino acids: CSVGGLAGETQYF. The CDR3 DNA follows: TGCAGCGTTGGTGGACTAGCGGGTGAGACCCAGTACTTC.

The chain uses TRBV5-1 and TRBJ2-7; D is perhaps TRBD1 (6 bases). The CDR3 spans 12 residues. Germline CDR1 reads SGHRS; CDR2 reads YFSETQ. V lost 5 bases to trimming and J lost 3 bases, with 9 bases between them. The CDR3 DNA sequence: TGCGCCAGCAGGGCGGACAGCTACGAGCAGTACTTC. The encoded protein is CASRADSYEQYF.

The chain uses TRBV6-1 and TRBJ2-1; 7 bases are a match to TRBD1. The ends lost 4 bases at V and 2 bases at J; junction bases unmatched: 5. In germline, CDR1 is MNHNS, CDR2 SASEGT. The CDR3 covers 15 residues. As DNA, the CDR3 is TGTGCCAGCAGTGGTAGGGGGCGGGCCTACAATGAGCAGTTCTTC. This encodes CASSGRGRAYNEQFF.

The chain joins TRBV4-2 to TRBJ1-2; D is unresolved. Germline assignment: CDR1 LGHNA and CDR2 YNFKEQ. The V and J ends lost 5 bases and 8 bases respectively, with 12 bases between them. CDR3 length: 12 amino acids. The CDR3 region has the DNA TGTGCCAGCAGCACCATAAGCGGGGGCTACACCTTC. It yields the protein CASSTISGGYTF.

This chain joins TRBV7-2 and TRBJ2-2; 9 nucleotides align to TRBD2. CDR1 SGHTA and CDR2 FQGNSA come from the germline V gene. CDR3 length: 17 amino acids. The V gene end was trimmed by 4 bases and the J gene end by 6 bases; junction bases not matched to a gene: 12. The chain's CDR3 is CASSYHRGLARPGELFF. The CDR3 DNA is TGTGCCAGCAGCTACCACCGAGGACTAGCGCGCCCCGGGGAGCTGTTTTTT.

The chain couples TRBV19 to TRBJ2-1; 7 bases are a match to TRBD1. Per the germline V gene, CDR1 is LNHDA and CDR2 is SQIVND (reference sequence). The CDR3 consists of 14 residues. V lost 3 bases, J lost 9 bases, and 8 bases stayed unmatched. CDR3 amino acids: CASSMGTESFEQFF. The CDR3 bases are TGTGCCAGTAGTATGGGGACAGAGTCTTTTGAGCAGTTCTTC.

This sequence joins TRBV10-3 and TRBJ1-6; 10 nucleotides line up with TRBD1. Germline CDR1 ENHRY, CDR2 SYGVKD. The CDR3 contains 15 residues. V gave up 3 bases and J gave up 9 bases; unmatched junction bases: 5. The CDR3 DNA sequence: TGTGCCATCAGTGATACGACAGGGGGCGGTTCACCCCTCCACTTT. As protein: CAISDTTGGGSPLHF.

This chain connects TRBV2 to TRBJ2-4, with D hard to call. The CDR3 sequence is 16 residues long. The germline CDR1 and CDR2 sequences are SNHLY and FYNNEI. The V gene lost 4 bases and the J gene lost 0 bases, with 13 bases spanning the gap. Here the CDR3 DNA reads TGTGCCAGCAGTGGACCGGCTTTTATAGCCAAAAACATTCAGTACTTC. Protein: CASSGPAFIAKNIQYF.